These T cell receptor beta chains were read from a single sample in a study of OX40 agonist ivuxolimab in advanced cancers. Profiling relied on immunoSEQ multiplex PCR, and the TCRdb table lists in-frame clones only, not all of them. The sample lists 75,000 to 100,000 clones; 90% to 95% were seen once. The starting material was CD4+ or CD8+ T cells sorted from blood, obtained in a trial of the OX40 agonist ivuxolimab. These receptors originate from an adult with an advanced solid tumor such as melanoma, head and neck, liver or kidney cancer. Both conserved end residues are part of each CDR3. A D gene is named only where the DNA matches it firmly. Clone size is given for some rows only: seen once, a few or many times, or a class if the clone is expanded.

v_call	j_call	d_call	clone_size	cdr3_aa	cdr3_nt
TRBV29-1	TRBJ2-7	-	-	CSVAPDFNYEQYF	TGCAGCGTAGCCCCGGACTTCAACTACGAGCAGTACTTC
TRBV2	TRBJ1-2	TRBD1	-	CASSWDRLLYGYTF	TGTGCCAGCAGCTGGGACAGGCTCCTCTATGGCTACACCTTC
TRBV19	TRBJ2-7	TRBD1	once	CASSIQGAYEQYF	TGTGCCAGTAGTATTCAGGGGGCCTACGAGCAGTACTTC
TRBV7-9	TRBJ1-2	-	-	CASSLEVNYGYTF	TGTGCCAGCAGCTTAGAGGTTAACTATGGCTACACCTTC
TRBV5-6	TRBJ1-5	-	-	CASSLSPLWGAGQPQHF	TGTGCCAGCAGCTTGTCACCTTTGTGGGGGGCTGGGCAGCCCCAGCATTTT
TRBV9	TRBJ2-7	TRBD2	-	CASSVSGSLSYEQYF	TGTGCCAGCAGCGTAAGCGGGAGCCTCTCCTACGAGCAGTACTTC
TRBV19	TRBJ1-5	-	few	CATTSEEINQPQHF	TGTGCCACTACATCGGAAGAAATCAATCAGCCCCAGCATTTT
TRBV4-2	TRBJ1-5	-	once	CASSQARVSNQPQHF	TGTGCCAGCAGCCAAGCTAGGGTGAGCAATCAGCCCCAGCATTTT
TRBV29-1	TRBJ2-1	TRBD2	-	CSVVYGSGAYNEQFF	TGCAGCGTTGTATATGGGAGCGGGGCTTACAATGAGCAGTTCTTC
TRBV28	TRBJ2-4	TRBD1	-	CASSGQGVAKNIQYF	TGTGCCAGCAGTGGACAGGGGGTTGCCAAAAACATTCAGTACTTC
TRBV6-1	TRBJ2-1	TRBD2	-	CASSSGTKFTDEQFF	TGTGCCAGCAGCTCCGGGACTAAATTCACGGATGAGCAGTTCTTC
TRBV19	TRBJ2-1	TRBD2	-	CASSLNPGLAGNEQFF	TGTGCCAGTAGTCTCAACCCGGGACTAGCAGGGAATGAGCAGTTCTTC
TRBV5-4	TRBJ1-4	-	-	CASSPTTNEKLFF	TGTGCCAGCAGCCCTACAACTAATGAAAAACTGTTTTTT
TRBV7-2	TRBJ2-7	-	-	CASSQDLVAAYEQYF	TGTGCCAGCAGCCAGGACTTAGTTGCGGCCTACGAGCAGTACTTC
TRBV5-1	TRBJ2-2	TRBD2	-	CASSLWRESGELFF	TGCGCCAGCAGCTTGTGGCGGGAGTCCGGGGAGCTGTTTTTT
TRBV30	TRBJ2-3	TRBD1	-	CAWSKGQGTSTDTQYF	TGTGCCTGGAGTAAGGGACAGGGGACAAGCACAGATACGCAGTATTTT
TRBV11-2	TRBJ1-3	-	-	CASSLDRAGNTIYF	TGTGCCAGCAGCTTGGACAGAGCTGGAAACACCATATATTTT
TRBV2	TRBJ2-2	-	-	CASRYYTGELFF	TGTGCCAGCAGATACTACACCGGGGAGCTGTTTTTT
TRBV29-1	TRBJ1-1	TRBD1	once	CSASGGGGPMNTEAFF	TGCAGCGCTTCAGGGGGGGGAGGTCCCATGAACACTGAAGCTTTCTTT
TRBV19	TRBJ2-3	-	once	CASSSGTDTDTQYF	TGTGCCAGTAGTTCTGGGACGGATACAGATACGCAGTATTTT
TRBV28	TRBJ2-7	-	-	CASSLGYEQYF	TGTGCCAGCAGTTTAGGGTACGAGCAGTACTTC
TRBV18	TRBJ1-1	-	-	CASSPAGESTEAFF	TGTGCCAGCTCACCAGCGGGGGAGAGTACTGAAGCTTTCTTT
TRBV6-5	TRBJ2-2	-	-	CASSYDRRVTGELFF	TGTGCCAGCAGTTACGATAGGCGAGTCACCGGGGAGCTGTTTTTT
TRBV5-5	TRBJ2-2	TRBD1	-	CASSFGTELNTGELFF	TGTGCCAGCAGCTTCGGGACAGAGTTGAACACCGGGGAGCTGTTTTTT
TRBV15	TRBJ2-3	TRBD2	once	CATSGSRTSGTDTQYF	TGTGCCACCAGCGGATCTAGGACTAGCGGTACAGATACGCAGTATTTT
TRBV15	TRBJ2-3	-	-	CATSSNRGTDTQYF	TGTGCCACCAGCAGTAACAGGGGCACAGATACGCAGTATTTT
TRBV28	TRBJ2-5	TRBD2	-	CASSSHGLAGGSETQYF	TGTGCCAGCAGTTCGCACGGACTAGCGGGAGGTTCAGAGACCCAGTACTTC
TRBV11-1	TRBJ2-5	TRBD1	-	CASSRDRGPQETQYF	TGTGCCAGCAGCAGGGACAGGGGCCCGCAAGAGACCCAGTACTTC
TRBV6-5	TRBJ1-2	TRBD1	-	CASSKDRIYGYTF	TGTGCCAGCAGCAAGGACAGGATTTATGGCTACACCTTC
TRBV7-9	TRBJ2-7	-	-	CASSFDPSSYEQYF	TGTGCCAGCAGCTTCGACCCCAGCTCCTACGAGCAGTACTTC
TRBV11-3	TRBJ2-3	-	-	CASSLGAPTDTQYF	TGTGCCAGCAGCTTGGGGGCCCCCACAGATACGCAGTATTTT
TRBV30	TRBJ1-5	-	-	CAWSVTPQGMMSNQPQHF	TGTGCCTGGAGTGTGACCCCGCAGGGAATGATGAGCAATCAGCCCCAGCATTTT
TRBV4-2	TRBJ2-1	-	-	CASSQDSVSYNEQFF	TGTGCCAGCAGCCAAGATTCGGTCTCCTACAATGAGCAGTTCTTC
TRBV18	TRBJ2-2	-	-	CASASRGRNTGELFF	TGTGCCAGCGCCTCCCGGGGCCGGAACACCGGGGAGCTGTTTTTT
TRBV4-3	TRBJ2-7	TRBD1	-	CASSPRTGDYEQYF	TGCGCCAGCAGCCCTCGGACAGGGGACTACGAGCAGTACTTC
TRBV27	TRBJ2-7	TRBD2	-	CASSLLASGIGEQYF	TGTGCCAGCAGTTTACTCGCTAGCGGGATAGGTGAGCAGTACTTC
TRBV7-3	TRBJ1-1	-	-	CASSLNHPGEAFF	TGTGCCAGCAGCTTAAACCACCCAGGGGAAGCTTTCTTT
TRBV4-1	TRBJ2-5	TRBD2	-	CASSQDGGSRKTQYF	TGCGCCAGCAGCCAAGATGGCGGGAGTAGAAAGACCCAGTACTTC
TRBV5-1	TRBJ1-4	TRBD1	-	CASRSGGTTNEKLFF	TGCGCCAGCAGGTCAGGGGGCACGACTAATGAAAAACTGTTTTTT
TRBV5-1	TRBJ1-2	TRBD1	-	CASSLNRGQGGVGYTF	TGCGCCAGCAGCTTAAACCGAGGACAGGGCGGGGTTGGCTACACCTTC
TRBV5-1	TRBJ2-7	-	once	CASSGGRGYEQYF	TGCGCCAGCAGCGGGGGGCGCGGTTACGAGCAGTACTTC
TRBV7-2	TRBJ2-5	TRBD2	-	CASSERTSGRKETQYF	TGTGCCAGCAGCGAACGGACTAGCGGGAGGAAAGAGACCCAGTACTTC